A single T cell receptor (beta chain) is shown here with its context. The assay was immunoSEQ multiplex PCR, and TCRdb's table has in-frame clones only and misses some. The sample comprises under 130,000 clones, about 88% of which are singletons, and 2.1% rests with the top ten. This specimen belongs to a study of blood T cell repertoires in COVID-19. About the research overall: Both acute and convalescent COVID-19 samples were obtained from the United States, Italy and Spain.

The CDR3 is 15 amino acids. CDR1 and CDR2 from the germline V gene are SGDLS and YYNGEE. Trimming at V came to 0 bases and at J to 4 bases, leaving 6 bases not matched to a gene. What was sequenced was peripheral blood. The V gene is TRBV9, the J gene TRBJ1-1, with 7 bases identical to TRBD1. This sequence was found in a human donor in a cohort sampled during active COVID-19. The CDR3 DNA reads TGTGCCAGCAGCGTAGGTGGCAGGGGGGCCACTGAAGCTTTCTTT. Translating gives CASSVGGRGATEAFF.